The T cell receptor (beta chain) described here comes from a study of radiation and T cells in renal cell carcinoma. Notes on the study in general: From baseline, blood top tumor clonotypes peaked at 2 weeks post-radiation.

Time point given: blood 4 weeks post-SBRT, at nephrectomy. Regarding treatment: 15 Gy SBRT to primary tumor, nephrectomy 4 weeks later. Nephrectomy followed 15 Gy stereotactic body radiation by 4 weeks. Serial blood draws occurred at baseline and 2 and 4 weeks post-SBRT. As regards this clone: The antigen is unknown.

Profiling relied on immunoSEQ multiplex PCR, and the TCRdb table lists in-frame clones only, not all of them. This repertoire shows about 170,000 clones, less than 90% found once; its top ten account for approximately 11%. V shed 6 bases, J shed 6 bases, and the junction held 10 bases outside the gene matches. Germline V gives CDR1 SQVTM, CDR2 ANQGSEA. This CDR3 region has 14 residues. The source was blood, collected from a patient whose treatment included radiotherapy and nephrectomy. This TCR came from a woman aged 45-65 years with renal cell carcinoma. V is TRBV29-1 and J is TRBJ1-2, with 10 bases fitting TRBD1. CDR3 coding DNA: TGCAGCGTCGGGACAGGGGCCCGAGGGGATGGCTACACCTTC. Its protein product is CSVGTGARGDGYTF.